A single sample is the source of the 28 T cell receptor beta chains below, sequenced in a study of follicular helper T cells after annual influenza vaccination. Indicated time point: 2014-2015 season, 7 days after vaccination. The assay was immunoSEQ multiplex PCR, and TCRdb's table has in-frame clones only and misses some. The sample has about 7,800 clones; 70% to 90% are singletons. This specimen was CXCR5+ CD38- circulating T follicular helper cells from blood, taken 7 days after influenza vaccination. The sample's subset: circulating Tfh, non-naive CD4+CXCR5+PD-1+ (ICOS+CD38+ or ICOS-CD38-). These TCRs come from an adult who received the influenza vaccine.

The chain carries TRBV15 and TRBJ2-1, with unresolved D. The CDR3 covers 14 residues. With 1 base removed from V and 2 bases from J, the gap between germline ends came to 6 bases. Germline values: CDR1 LNHNV, CDR2 YYDKDF (reference sequence). CDR3 nucleotides: TGTGCCACCAGCAGAGTTAGGACCTACAATGAGCAGTTCTTC. Protein: CATSRVRTYNEQFF.

V usage is TRBV9 and J usage is TRBJ1-3; no firm D call. The CDR3 is 12 residues long. In germline, CDR1 is SGDLS, CDR2 YYNGEE. V was pared by 4 bases and J by 2 bases, with 4 bases between. In DNA, the CDR3 is TGTGCCAGCAGCTCTACTGGAAACACCATATATTTT. It specifies CASSSTGNTIYF.

The chain joins TRBV18 to TRBJ1-4; tentatively, D is TRBD1 (6 bases). V was shortened by 4 bases and J by 3 bases, with 12 bases between the two germline ends. Germline V gene sequence: CDR1 KGHSH, CDR2 LQKENI. The CDR3 is 15 residues long. DNA of the CDR3: TGTGCCAGCTCACTCAGGGGCGCGGCTAATGAAAAACTGTTTTTT. It encodes CASSLRGAANEKLFF.

The V gene is TRBV7-2, the J gene TRBJ2-1, with TRBD2 matching 11 bases. This CDR3 region has 17 residues. From germline, CDR1 is SGHTA and CDR2 FQGNSA. V was pared by 4 bases and J by 7 bases, with 12 bases of the junction left unmatched. The CDR3 sequence is CASSSGLAGGPMNEQFF. CDR3 DNA sequence: TGTGCCAGCAGCTCCGGGTTAGCGGGGGGGCCAATGAATGAGCAGTTCTTC. Complete variable domain (other parts from reference TRBV7-2 and TRBJ2-1): GAGVSQSPSNKVTEKGKDVELRCDPISGHTALYWYRQSLGQGLEFLIYFQGNSAPDKSGLPSDRFSAERTGGSVSTLTIQRTQQEDSAVYLCASSSGLAGGPMNEQFFGPGTRLTVL.

This clone was seen once. The J gene is TRBJ2-1, the V gene TRBV19, with D perhaps TRBD2 (7 bases). Germline V gives CDR1 LNHDA, CDR2 SQIVND (reference sequence). The CDR3 extends over 16 amino acids. V was shortened by 5 bases and J by 5 bases, with 19 bases between the two germline ends. The CDR3 DNA sequence: TGTGCCAGTAGTTATAGCCGAGGGGGGGACCACAATGAGCAGTTCTTC. It is translated as CASSYSRGGDHNEQFF.

V gene TRBV4-3 combines with J gene TRBJ2-3; D uncertain. Germline values: CDR1 LGHNA, CDR2 YSLEER. This CDR3 comprises 14 residues. Trimming left V 1 base short and J 1 base short, with 6 bases between. CDR3 DNA: TGCGCCAGCAGCCAAGCGGCGGGCACAGATACGCAGTATTTT. Amino acids: CASSQAAGTDTQYF.

The chain carries TRBV28 and TRBJ2-7; TRBD1 agrees at 8 bases. The CDR3 length is 16 residues. The germline gives CDR1 MDHEN, CDR2 SYDVKM. V lost 6 bases, J lost 0 bases, and 10 bases stayed unmatched. In DNA, the CDR3 is TGTGCCAGCAGAACTACCGGGACAGGAAGCTCCTACGAGCAGTACTTC. This sequence encodes CASRTTGTGSSYEQYF.

CDR3 sequence (DNA): TGTGCCAGCAGCCTTAGGGGAGGCGAAGCTTTCTTT. Amino acid sequence: CASSLRGGEAFF. The J gene is TRBJ1-1, the V gene TRBV7-2; D might be TRBD1 (5 bases). V was pared by 5 bases and J by 8 bases, with 12 bases between. The CDR3 length is 12 residues. Germline loops: CDR1 SGHTA, CDR2 FQGNSA.

The V and J genes are TRBV10-3 and TRBJ2-7, with TRBD1 identical over 9 bases. V lost 2 bases and J lost 2; bases outside the gene matches: 4. The germline CDR1 and CDR2 sequences are ENHRY and SYGVKD. The CDR3 is 15 amino acids. CDR3 coding DNA: TGTGCCATCAGTGAGGGAGACAGGGGGACCTACGAGCAGTACTTC. Amino acid sequence: CAISEGDRGTYEQYF.

The rearrangement links TRBV30 to TRBJ1-2; 9 bases fit TRBD1. The V and J ends lost 4 bases and 0 bases, in that order; junction bases with no gene match: 6. The germline CDR1 and CDR2 sequences are GTSNPN and SVGIG (reference sequence). The CDR3 spans 15 residues. The DNA for the CDR3 is TGTGCCTGGACTCACGGGGACAGGGCTAACTATGGCTACACCTTC. Encoded protein: CAWTHGDRANYGYTF. The full variable domain, with the rest looked up from reference TRBV30 and TRBJ1-2, is SQTIHQWPATLVQPVGSPLSLECTVEGTSNPNLYWYRQAAGRGLQLLFYSVGIGQISSEVPQNLSASRPQDRQFILSSKKLLLSDSGFYLCAWTHGDRANYGYTFGSGTRLTVV.

The chain joins TRBV6-5 to TRBJ2-7, with TRBD1 matching over 7 bases. CDR1 and CDR2 (germline): MNHEY, SVGAGI. The CDR3 runs to 15 residues. Trimming took 6 bases from V and 6 from J; bases not matched to a gene: 14. This chain's CDR3 is CASSVRTGRASEQYF. The DNA of the CDR3 is TGTGCCAGCAGCGTCAGGACAGGACGGGCGAGCGAGCAGTACTTC.

This chain joins TRBV7-9 and TRBJ2-3; D gene uncertain. The CDR3 extends over 15 amino acids. CDR1 is SEHNR, CDR2 FQNEAQ, per germline (reference sequence). With 6 bases removed from V and 2 bases from J, the gap between germline ends came to 15 bases. CDR3 sequence (DNA): TGTGCCAGCAGGGAACGGCAATCCCCCACAGATACGCAGTATTTT. Residues: CASRERQSPTDTQYF.

The rearrangement joins TRBV11-2 to TRBJ1-1, with D hard to call. Trimming shortened V by 5 bases and J by 9 bases, and 19 bases separated the two germline ends. This CDR3 has 14 residues. CDR1 and CDR2 from the germline V gene are SGHAT and FQNNGV. CDR3 residues: CASSPDPSSYKAFF. DNA of the CDR3: TGTGCCAGCAGCCCGGACCCCTCCAGTTATAAAGCTTTCTTT.

The rearrangement uses TRBV30 and TRBJ1-1; D possibly corresponds to TRBD1 (6 bases). V was clipped by 5 bases and J by 11 bases, with 21 bases between them. The CDR3 extends over 13 amino acids. Germline loops: CDR1 GTSNPN, CDR2 SVGIG (reference sequence). The CDR3 DNA reads as TGTGCCTGGCGGAATACCGGGACAATGATGGCTTTCTTT. Amino acid sequence: CAWRNTGTMMAFF.

The rearrangement joins TRBV18 to TRBJ2-5; D might be TRBD2 (6 bases). Germline CDR1 reads KGHSH; CDR2 reads LQKENI. The CDR3 spans 14 residues. Between the trimmed V and J ends, which lost 3 bases and 5 bases, there was a span of 13 bases. The CDR3: CASSPRRDSETQYF. The CDR3 region has the DNA TGTGCCAGCTCACCGCGCCGGGACTCCGAGACCCAGTACTTC. Combining the CDR3 with reference TRBV18 and TRBJ2-5 gives the whole variable domain NAGVMQNPRHLVRRRGQEARLRCSPMKGHSHVYWYRQLPEEGLKFMVYLQKENIIDESGMPKERFSAEFPKEGPSILRIQQVVRGDSAAYFCASSPRRDSETQYFGPGTRLLVL.

There are a few counts of this clone. The chain employs TRBV6-1 and TRBJ1-4, with D unclear. This CDR3 spans 15 amino acids. Per germline, CDR1 MNHNS and CDR2 SASEGT. Trimming left V 2 bases short and J 1 base short, with 8 bases between. The CDR3 here is CASSEWGLTNEKLFF. The CDR3 bases are TGTGCCAGCAGTGAATGGGGATTAACTAATGAAAAACTGTTTTTT.

CDR3: CASRQGLRSYEQYF. As DNA, the CDR3 is TGTGCCAGCAGGCAGGGACTTCGATCCTACGAGCAGTACTTC. This chain joins TRBV6-4 and TRBJ2-7, with TRBD2 as a possible D gene (6 bases). The V gene's germline CDR1 is MRHNA and CDR2 SNTAGT. Trimming removed 6 bases at V and 1 base at J, with 13 bases between. This CDR3 is 14 amino acids long.

The V call is TRBV11-2, the J call TRBJ1-1, with D possibly TRBD1 on 6 matching bases. The CDR3 sequence is 17 residues long. The germline V and J ends were trimmed by 3 bases and 0 bases, with 17 bases remaining between them. The germline V gene has CDR1 SGHAT and CDR2 FQNNGV. As DNA, the CDR3 is TGTGCCAGCAGCTTGTCCCACTCTGGGGGCCTGAACACTGAAGCTTTCTTT. The encoded protein is CASSLSHSGGLNTEAFF.

The rearrangement uses TRBV4-1 and TRBJ2-5; maybe TRBD2 (5 bases). Trimming removed 1 base from V and 5 bases from J, with 8 bases in between. The CDR3 contains 13 residues. CDR1 MGHRA and CDR2 YSYEKL come from the germline V gene. The CDR3 is CASSQGLLETQYF. CDR3 in DNA: TGCGCCAGCAGCCAAGGACTATTGGAGACCCAGTACTTC.

This clone came up a few times. The rearrangement joins TRBV18 to TRBJ2-3, with 7 positions matching TRBD1. Trimming cost V 3 bases and J 6 bases; bases outside gene matches: 6. CDR3 length: 14 residues. Per the germline V gene, CDR1 is KGHSH and CDR2 is LQKENI. The CDR3, as DNA: TGTGCCAGCTCACCGGAGTCCAGGGGGGATACGCAGTATTTT. Its translation is CASSPESRGDTQYF.

The chain links TRBV5-1 to TRBJ2-1; 10 nucleotides agree with TRBD1. From germline, CDR1 is SGHRS and CDR2 YFSETQ. CDR3 size: 15 residues. The ends lost 3 bases at V and 6 bases at J; junction bases unmatched: 6. The CDR3: CASSSGQGGINEQFF. DNA of the CDR3: TGCGCCAGCAGCTCCGGACAGGGGGGCATCAATGAGCAGTTCTTC. Full variable domain (outside the CDR3, taken from reference TRBV5-1 and TRBJ2-1): KAGVTQTPRYLIKTRGQQVTLSCSPISGHRSVSWYQQTPGQGLQFLFEYFSETQRNKGNFPGRFSGRQFSNSRSEMNVSTLELGDSALYLCASSSGQGGINEQFFGPGTRLTVL.

Only a few counts were recorded for this clone. This chain joins TRBV30 and TRBJ1-2; the D gene is possibly TRBD1 (5 bases). In germline, CDR1 is GTSNPN, CDR2 SVGIG (reference sequence). Trimming cost V 3 bases and J 4 bases, with 15 bases left between them. This CDR3 comprises 14 residues. CDR3 sequence reads: CAWSAGTASYGYTF. CDR3 bases: TGTGCCTGGAGCGCCGGGACCGCTTCCTATGGCTACACCTTC.

V gene TRBV9 combines with J gene TRBJ2-4; no clear D. V was cut by 0 bases and J by 12 bases, with 13 bases left in between. Looked up from germline, CDR1 is SGDLS and CDR2 is YYNGEE. The CDR3 is made up of 13 amino acids. CDR3 loop: CASSVALYGNQYF. The DNA for the CDR3 is TGTGCCAGCAGCGTAGCGCTATATGGTAATCAGTACTTC.

V gene TRBV7-3 combines with J gene TRBJ2-5; D gene unclear. Germline CDR1 is SGHTA and CDR2 is FQGTGA. This CDR3 comprises 13 residues. Trimming cost V 2 bases and J 5 bases, with 9 bases left between them. DNA for the CDR3: TGTGCCAGCAGCTTATTCGTCAGCGAGACCCAGTACTTC. Its translation is CASSLFVSETQYF.

This clone was observed a few times. V gene TRBV7-6 combines with J gene TRBJ2-7, with D possibly being TRBD1 or TRBD2 (5 bases each). V was shortened by 0 bases and J by 7 bases, with 13 bases between the two germline ends. Per germline, CDR1 SGHVS and CDR2 FNYEAQ. This CDR3 spans 14 amino acids. Here the CDR3 reads CASSLAGVAAEQYF. The DNA for the CDR3 is TGTGCCAGCAGCTTAGCGGGGGTGGCGGCTGAGCAGTACTTC. Variable domain in full (rest from reference TRBV7-6 and TRBJ2-7): GAGVSQSPRYKVTKRGQDVALRCDPISGHVSLYWYRQALGQGPEFLTYFNYEAQQDKSGLPNDRFSAERPEGSISTLTIQRTEQRDSAMYRCASSLAGVAAEQYFGPGTRLTVT.

The rearrangement joins TRBV6-6 to TRBJ2-7, with TRBD1 identical over 8 bases. The germline V gene has CDR1 MNHNY and CDR2 SVGAGI (reference sequence). Losses at the gene ends were 5 bases for V and 7 bases for J; bases not matched to a gene: 7. This CDR3 is 13 amino acids long. The CDR3 is CASSPTGDREQYF. The CDR3 DNA is TGTGCCAGCAGTCCCACGGGGGACAGGGAGCAGTACTTC.

The chain uses TRBV9 and TRBJ2-7; TRBD2 aligns across 10 bases. Germline CDR1 is SGDLS and CDR2 is YYNGEE. CDR3 size: 15 residues. With V trimmed by 4 bases and J by 2 bases, 6 bases remained unmatched. The CDR3 is CASSPRTSGTYEQYF. The CDR3 coding sequence is TGTGCCAGCAGCCCCCGGACTAGCGGAACCTACGAGCAGTACTTC.

The chain carries TRBV6-6 and TRBJ2-5, with 10 bases that match TRBD2. Germline trimming cut 5 bases from V and 7 bases from J; bases unmatched to any gene: 10. Germline loops: CDR1 MNHNY, CDR2 SVGAGI (reference sequence). The CDR3 totals 15 residues. CDR3 nucleotide sequence: TGTGCCAGCAGTCAAGGACTAGCGGTCGAGGGGACCCAGTACTTC. This gives the protein CASSQGLAVEGTQYF.